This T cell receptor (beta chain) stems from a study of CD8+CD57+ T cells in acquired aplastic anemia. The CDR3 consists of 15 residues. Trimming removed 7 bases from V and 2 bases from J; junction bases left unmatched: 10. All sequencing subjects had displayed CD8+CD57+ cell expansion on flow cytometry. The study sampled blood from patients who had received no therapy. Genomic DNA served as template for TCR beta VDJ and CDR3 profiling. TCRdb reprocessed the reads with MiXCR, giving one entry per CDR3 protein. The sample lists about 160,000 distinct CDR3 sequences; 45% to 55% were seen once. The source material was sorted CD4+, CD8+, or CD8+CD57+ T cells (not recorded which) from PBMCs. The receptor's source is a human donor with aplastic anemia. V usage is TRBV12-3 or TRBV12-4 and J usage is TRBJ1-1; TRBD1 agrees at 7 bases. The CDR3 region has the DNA TGTGCCAGCAATTTCGATCGACAGGGTAACACTGAAGCTTTCTTT. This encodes CASNFDRQGNTEAFF.